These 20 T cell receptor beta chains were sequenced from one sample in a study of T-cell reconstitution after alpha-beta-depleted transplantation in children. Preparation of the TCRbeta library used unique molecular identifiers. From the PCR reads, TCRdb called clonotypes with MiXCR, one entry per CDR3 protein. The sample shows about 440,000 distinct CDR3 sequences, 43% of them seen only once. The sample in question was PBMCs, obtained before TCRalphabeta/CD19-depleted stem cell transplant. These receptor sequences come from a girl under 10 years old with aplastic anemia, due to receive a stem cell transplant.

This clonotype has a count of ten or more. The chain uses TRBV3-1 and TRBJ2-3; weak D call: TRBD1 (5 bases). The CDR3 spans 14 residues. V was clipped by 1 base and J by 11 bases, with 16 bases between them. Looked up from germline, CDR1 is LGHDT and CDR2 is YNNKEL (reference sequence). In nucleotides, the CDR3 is TGTGCCAGCAGCCAAGGCCCTAACAGTGGACAGCAGTATTTT. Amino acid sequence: CASSQGPNSGQQYF.

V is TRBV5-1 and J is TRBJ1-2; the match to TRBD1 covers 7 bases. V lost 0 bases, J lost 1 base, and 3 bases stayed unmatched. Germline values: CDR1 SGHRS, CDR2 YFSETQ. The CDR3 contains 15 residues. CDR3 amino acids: CASSLGDSYNYGYTF. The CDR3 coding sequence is TGCGCCAGCAGCTTGGGGGACAGCTATAACTATGGCTACACCTTC.

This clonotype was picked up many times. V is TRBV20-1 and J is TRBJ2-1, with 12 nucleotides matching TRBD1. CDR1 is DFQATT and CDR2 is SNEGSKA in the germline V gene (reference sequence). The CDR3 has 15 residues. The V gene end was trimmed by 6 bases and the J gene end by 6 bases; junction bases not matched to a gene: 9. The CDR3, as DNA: TGCAGTGCGGCGCCGGGACAGGGGGCGCGCAATGAGCAGTTCTTC. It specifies CSAAPGQGARNEQFF.

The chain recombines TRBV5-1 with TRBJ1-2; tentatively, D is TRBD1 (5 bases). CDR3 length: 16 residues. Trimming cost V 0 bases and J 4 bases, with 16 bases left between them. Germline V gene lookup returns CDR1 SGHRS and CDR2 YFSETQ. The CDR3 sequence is CASSLGLRQGIYGYTF. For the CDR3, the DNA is TGCGCCAGCAGCTTGGGTCTTCGGCAGGGAATCTATGGCTACACCTTC.

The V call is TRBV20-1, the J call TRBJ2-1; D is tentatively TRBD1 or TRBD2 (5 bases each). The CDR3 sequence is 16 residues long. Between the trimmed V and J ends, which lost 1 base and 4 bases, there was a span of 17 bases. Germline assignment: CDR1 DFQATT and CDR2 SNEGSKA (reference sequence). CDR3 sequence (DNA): TGCAGTGCTAGAGGTGGGGGTGCTGGTAGGTACAATGAGCAGTTCTTC. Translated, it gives CSARGGGAGRYNEQFF.

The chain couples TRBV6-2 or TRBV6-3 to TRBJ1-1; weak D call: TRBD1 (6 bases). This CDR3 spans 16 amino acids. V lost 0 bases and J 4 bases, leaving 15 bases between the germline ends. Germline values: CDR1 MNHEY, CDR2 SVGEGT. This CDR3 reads CASSYSQGRASTEAFF. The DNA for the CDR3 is TGTGCCAGCAGTTACTCACAGGGCCGTGCGAGCACTGAAGCTTTCTTT.

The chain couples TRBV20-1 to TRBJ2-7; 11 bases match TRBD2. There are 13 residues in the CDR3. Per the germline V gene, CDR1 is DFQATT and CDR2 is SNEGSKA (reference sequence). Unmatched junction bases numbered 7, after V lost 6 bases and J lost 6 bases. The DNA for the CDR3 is TGCAGTGCCCAGACCGGACTAGCGGGCGAGCAGTACTTC. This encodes CSAQTGLAGEQYF.

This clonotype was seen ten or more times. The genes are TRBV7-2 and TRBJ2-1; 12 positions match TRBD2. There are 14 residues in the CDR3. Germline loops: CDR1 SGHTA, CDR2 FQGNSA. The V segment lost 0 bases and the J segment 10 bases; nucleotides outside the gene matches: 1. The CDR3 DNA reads TGTGCCAGCAGCTTAGCCCTAGCGGGAGGGGAGCAGTTCTTC. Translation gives CASSLALAGGEQFF.

CDR3 nucleotides: TGCAGTGCTAGAGGCGAGGGGGGGAAAAACACCGGGGAGCTGTTTTTT. As protein: CSARGEGGKNTGELFF. The V call is TRBV20-1, the J call TRBJ2-2; perhaps TRBD2 as D (7 bases). Germline V gene sequence: CDR1 DFQATT, CDR2 SNEGSKA (reference sequence). The CDR3 runs 16 residues. Trimming cost V 1 base and J 2 bases, with 14 bases left between them.

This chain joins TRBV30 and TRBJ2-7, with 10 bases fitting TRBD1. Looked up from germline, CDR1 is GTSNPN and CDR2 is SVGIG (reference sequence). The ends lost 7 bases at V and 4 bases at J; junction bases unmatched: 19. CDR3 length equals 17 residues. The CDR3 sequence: CASMQPGTGVRVYEQYF. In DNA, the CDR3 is TGTGCCTCCATGCAACCCGGGACAGGGGTCAGGGTGTACGAGCAGTACTTC.

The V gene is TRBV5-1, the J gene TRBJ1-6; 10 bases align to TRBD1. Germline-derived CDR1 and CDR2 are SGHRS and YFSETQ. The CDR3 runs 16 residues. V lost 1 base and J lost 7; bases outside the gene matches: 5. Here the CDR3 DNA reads TGCGCCAGCAGCTTGACCTCGGACAGGGGGAATTCACCCCTCCACTTT. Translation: CASSLTSDRGNSPLHF.

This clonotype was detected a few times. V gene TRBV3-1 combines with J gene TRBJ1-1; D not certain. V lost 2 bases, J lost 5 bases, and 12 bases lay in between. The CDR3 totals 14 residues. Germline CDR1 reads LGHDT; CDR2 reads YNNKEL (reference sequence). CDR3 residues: CASSQIGGGTEAFF. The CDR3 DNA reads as TGTGCCAGCAGCCAAATTGGCGGAGGGACTGAAGCTTTCTTT.

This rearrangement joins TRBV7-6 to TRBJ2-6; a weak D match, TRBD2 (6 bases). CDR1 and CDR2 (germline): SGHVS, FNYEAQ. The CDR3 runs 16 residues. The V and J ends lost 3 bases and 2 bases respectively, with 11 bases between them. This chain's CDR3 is CASSFASGAGANVLTF. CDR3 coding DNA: TGTGCCAGCAGCTTCGCATCGGGGGCTGGGGCCAACGTCCTGACTTTC.

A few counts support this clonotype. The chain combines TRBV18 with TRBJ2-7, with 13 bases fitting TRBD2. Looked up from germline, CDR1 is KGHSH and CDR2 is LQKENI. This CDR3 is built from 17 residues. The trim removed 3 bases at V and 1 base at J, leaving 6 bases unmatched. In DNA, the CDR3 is TGTGCCAGCTCACCGTCGACTAGCGGGAGGTTATCCTACGAGCAGTACTTC. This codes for CASSPSTSGRLSYEQYF. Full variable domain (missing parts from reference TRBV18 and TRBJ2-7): NAGVMQNPRHLVRRRGQEARLRCSPMKGHSHVYWYRQLPEEGLKFMVYLQKENIIDESGMPKERFSAEFPKEGPSILRIQQVVRGDSAAYFCASSPSTSGRLSYEQYFGPGTRLTVT.

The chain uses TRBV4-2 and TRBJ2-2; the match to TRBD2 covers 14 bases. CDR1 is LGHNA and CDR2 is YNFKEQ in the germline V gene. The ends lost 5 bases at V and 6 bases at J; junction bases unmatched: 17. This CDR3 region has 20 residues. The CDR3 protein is CASSKTSGRAGPGLSGELFF. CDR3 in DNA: TGTGCCAGCAGCAAGACTAGCGGGAGGGCCGGTCCAGGTTTATCCGGGGAGCTGTTTTTT.

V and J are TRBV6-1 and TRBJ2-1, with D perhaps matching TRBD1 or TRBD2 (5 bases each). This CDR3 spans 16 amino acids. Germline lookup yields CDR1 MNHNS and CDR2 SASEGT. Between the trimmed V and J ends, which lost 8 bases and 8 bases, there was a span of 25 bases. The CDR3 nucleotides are TGTGCCAGCGGGGGAACAGTGGTCCGTTCTCTCGATGAGCAGTTCTTC. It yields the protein CASGGTVVRSLDEQFF.

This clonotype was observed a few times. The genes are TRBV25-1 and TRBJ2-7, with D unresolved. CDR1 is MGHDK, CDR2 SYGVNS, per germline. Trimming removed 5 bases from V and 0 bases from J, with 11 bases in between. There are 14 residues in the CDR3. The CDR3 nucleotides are TGTGCCAGCAGTATTTCTGGTAGCTCCTACGAGCAGTACTTC. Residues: CASSISGSSYEQYF.

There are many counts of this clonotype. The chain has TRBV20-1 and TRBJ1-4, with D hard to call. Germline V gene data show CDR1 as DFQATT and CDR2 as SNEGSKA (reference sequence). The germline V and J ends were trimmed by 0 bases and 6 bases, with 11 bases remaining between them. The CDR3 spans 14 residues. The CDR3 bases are TGCAGTGCTAGAGATCCGGGGAGTTATGAAAAACTGTTTTTT. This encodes CSARDPGSYEKLFF.

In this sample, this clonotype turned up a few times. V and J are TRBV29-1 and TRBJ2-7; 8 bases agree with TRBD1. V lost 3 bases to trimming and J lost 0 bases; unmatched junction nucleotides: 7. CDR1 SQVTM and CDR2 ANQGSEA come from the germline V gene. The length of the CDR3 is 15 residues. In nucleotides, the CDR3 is TGCAGCGTTGAGGCCTGGGGACAGGACTCCTACGAGCAGTACTTC. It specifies CSVEAWGQDSYEQYF.

In DNA form, the CDR3 reads TGTGCCAGCAGCCCAGGGGCAGGGGGCTCTGGGGCCAACGTCCTGACTTTC. Translating gives CASSPGAGGSGANVLTF. The chain uses TRBV3-1 and TRBJ2-6; the match to TRBD1 covers 7 bases. Germline V gives CDR1 LGHDT, CDR2 YNNKEL (reference sequence). There are 17 residues in the CDR3. V shed 4 bases, J shed 0 bases, and the junction held 6 bases outside the gene matches. The whole variable domain, filled in from reference TRBV3-1 and TRBJ2-6, reads DTAVSQTPKYLVTQMGNDKSIKCEQNLGHDTMYWYKQDSKKFLKIMFSYNNKELIINETVPNRFSPKSPDKAHLNLHINSLELGDSAVYFCASSPGAGGSGANVLTFGAGSRLTVL.